This T cell receptor beta chain is from a study of graft-versus-host responses after intestinal transplantation. Germline V gene sequence: CDR1 LNHDA, CDR2 SQIVND (reference sequence). The CDR3 runs 16 residues. V lost 3 bases and J 11 bases, leaving 22 bases between the germline ends. The assay was immunoSEQ multiplex PCR, and TCRdb's table has in-frame clones only and misses some. The sample shows roughly 70,000 clones, 80% to 95% of them seen only once. V gene TRBV19 combines with J gene TRBJ1-4; possibly TRBD1 for D (6 bases). The sample in question was bone marrow, obtained approximately 700 days after intestinal transplantation. The origin of this receptor is a human patient who received an intestinal transplant, so some T cells may come from the graft donor. In nucleotides, the CDR3 is TGTGCCAGTAGTATGGACGAGGGGGAGCCTTTGGAGAAACTGTTTTTT. Its protein is CASSMDEGEPLEKLFF.